Listed below are T cell receptor beta chains from one sample, sequenced in a study of T-cell memory formation after mild COVID-19. One entry per CDR3 protein results from TCRdb running MiXCR on the 5' RACE reads. The table includes about 400,000 distinct CDR3 sequences, about 25% detected once. Sequencing was carried out using PBMCs or a T cell subset sorted from them (not recorded which). The receptors derive from an adult woman who had mild COVID-19 (a few samples of this study predate the infection). Cell type and time point are not known. The CDR3 runs from the conserved cysteine through the conserved F or W. A D gene is named only where the DNA matches it firmly. Not all rows give a size; the values are once, few, many and, for expanded clones, a class.

j_call: TRBJ2-7; v_call: TRBV11-2; d_call: -; clone_size: -; cdr3_aa: CASSLGFTGGRSYEQYF; cdr3_nt: TGTGCCAGCAGCTTAGGATTTACCGGAGGCAGATCCTACGAGCAGTACTTC
j_call: TRBJ2-7; v_call: TRBV20-1; d_call: -; clone_size: few; cdr3_aa: CSAEDNANSYEQYF; cdr3_nt: TGCAGTGCTGAAGACAACGCGAACTCCTACGAGCAGTACTTC
j_call: TRBJ1-3; v_call: TRBV12-3/TRBV12-4; d_call: -; clone_size: -; cdr3_aa: CASSPFETIPWTTIYF; cdr3_nt: TGTGCCAGCAGTCCTTTTGAGACAATCCCCTGGACCACCATATATTTT
j_call: TRBJ1-2; v_call: TRBV20-1; d_call: TRBD1; clone_size: few; cdr3_aa: CSARGQGYGYTF; cdr3_nt: TGCAGTGCTAGAGGACAGGGCTATGGCTACACCTTC
j_call: TRBJ2-7; v_call: TRBV5-1; d_call: TRBD1; clone_size: many; cdr3_aa: CASSFSGTGGSYEQYF; cdr3_nt: TGCGCCAGCAGCTTCTCCGGGACAGGGGGTTCCTACGAGCAGTACTTC
j_call: TRBJ2-3; v_call: TRBV12-3/TRBV12-4; d_call: -; clone_size: -; cdr3_aa: CASSGGVDTQYF; cdr3_nt: TGTGCCAGCAGCGGGGGTGTGGATACGCAGTATTTT
j_call: TRBJ1-1; v_call: TRBV20-1; d_call: -; clone_size: -; cdr3_aa: CSAHIRNTEAFF; cdr3_nt: TGCAGTGCCCATATCCGCAACACTGAAGCTTTCTTT
j_call: TRBJ2-7; v_call: TRBV2; d_call: -; clone_size: -; cdr3_aa: CASSEPRRPEQYF; cdr3_nt: TGTGCCAGCAGTGAGCCAAGGCGGCCCGAGCAGTACTTC
j_call: TRBJ1-2; v_call: TRBV29-1; d_call: TRBD1; clone_size: -; cdr3_aa: CSARATGGEYGYTF; cdr3_nt: TGCAGCGCCCGAGCGACAGGGGGCGAGTATGGCTACACCTTC
j_call: TRBJ2-1; v_call: TRBV18; d_call: -; clone_size: -; cdr3_aa: CASSRGDGNYNEQFF; cdr3_nt: TGTGCCAGCTCACGGGGAGACGGCAACTACAATGAGCAGTTCTTC
j_call: TRBJ1-2; v_call: TRBV5-6; d_call: -; clone_size: many; cdr3_aa: CASSVGMSYGYTF; cdr3_nt: TGTGCCAGCAGCGTGGGGATGTCCTATGGCTACACCTTC
j_call: TRBJ1-1; v_call: TRBV16; d_call: TRBD1; clone_size: -; cdr3_aa: CASSHGTGGTEAFF; cdr3_nt: TGTGCCAGCAGCCATGGGACAGGGGGCACTGAAGCTTTCTTT